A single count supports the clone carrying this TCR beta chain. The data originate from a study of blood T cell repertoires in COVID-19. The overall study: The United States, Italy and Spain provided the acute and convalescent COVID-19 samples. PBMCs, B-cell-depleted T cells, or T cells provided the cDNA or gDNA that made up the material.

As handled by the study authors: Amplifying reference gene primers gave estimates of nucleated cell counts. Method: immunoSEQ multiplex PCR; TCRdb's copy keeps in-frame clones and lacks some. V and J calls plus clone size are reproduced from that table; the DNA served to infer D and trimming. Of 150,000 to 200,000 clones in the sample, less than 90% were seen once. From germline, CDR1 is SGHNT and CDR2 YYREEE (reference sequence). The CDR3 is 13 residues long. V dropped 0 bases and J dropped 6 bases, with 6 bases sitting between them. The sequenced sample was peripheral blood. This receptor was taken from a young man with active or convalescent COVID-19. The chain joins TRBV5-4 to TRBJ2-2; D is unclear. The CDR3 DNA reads TGTGCCAGCAGCTTGGTGAGCGCCGGGGAGCTGTTTTTT. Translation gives CASSLVSAGELFF.